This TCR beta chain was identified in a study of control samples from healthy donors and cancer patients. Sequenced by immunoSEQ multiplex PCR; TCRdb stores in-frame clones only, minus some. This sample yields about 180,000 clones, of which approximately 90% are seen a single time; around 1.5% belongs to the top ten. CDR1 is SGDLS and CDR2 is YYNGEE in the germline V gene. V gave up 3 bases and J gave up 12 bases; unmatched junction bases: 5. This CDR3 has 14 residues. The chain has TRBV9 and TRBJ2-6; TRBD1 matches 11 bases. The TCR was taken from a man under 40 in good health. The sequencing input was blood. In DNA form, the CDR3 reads TGTGCCAGCAGCGGACGGGACAGGGGGTCCGTCCTGACTTTC. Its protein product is CASSGRDRGSVLTF.